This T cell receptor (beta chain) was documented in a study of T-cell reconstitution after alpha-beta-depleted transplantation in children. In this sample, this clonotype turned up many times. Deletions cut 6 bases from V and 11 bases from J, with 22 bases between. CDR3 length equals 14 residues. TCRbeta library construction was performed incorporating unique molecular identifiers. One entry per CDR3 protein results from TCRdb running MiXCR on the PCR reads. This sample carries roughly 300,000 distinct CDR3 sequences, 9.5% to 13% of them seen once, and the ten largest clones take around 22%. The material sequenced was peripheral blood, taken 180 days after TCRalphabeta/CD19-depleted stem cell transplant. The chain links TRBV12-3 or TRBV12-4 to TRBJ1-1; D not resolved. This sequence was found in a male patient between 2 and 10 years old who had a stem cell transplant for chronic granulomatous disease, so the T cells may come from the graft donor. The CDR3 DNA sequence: TGTGCCAGCAGGCCCCACAGTCTTCGGGCTCGGGCTTTCTTT. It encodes CASRPHSLRARAFF.